The 29 T cell receptor beta chains in this list originate from one sample, sequenced in a study of tumour-infiltrating T cells in Burkitt lymphoma (dated by TCRdb to between 2020 and 2021). The library was obtained by the immunoSEQ multiplex PCR assay. The source is immuneACCESS, and TCRdb retained only in-frame sequences with V and J called. Part of the clones is not carried over; for the studies checked, unresolved V genes explain less than half of this, and the remainder is unexplained. In all, the sample holds approximately 1,300 clones, and roughly 13% of those were seen once. The biggest ten clones account for 4% to 5.5% of the sample. Sequenced material: tumor tissue. The receptors shown here come from a human donor with Burkitt lymphoma.

This clone was recorded a few times. The genes are TRBV7-8 and TRBJ2-5, with D unresolved. The CDR3 is made up of 12 amino acids. CDR1 is SGHVS, CDR2 FQNEAQ, per germline. V lost 5 bases and J lost 5, with 9 bases in between. DNA for the CDR3: TGTGCCAGCAGCATCCTAGGGGAGACCCAGTACTTC. Translating it yields CASSILGETQYF.

The J gene is TRBJ1-1, the V gene TRBV27; TRBD1 might be the D (6 bases). The CDR3 length is 13 residues. V shed 7 bases and J shed 5 bases, with 14 bases lying between them. CDR1 and CDR2 (germline): MNHEY, SMNVEV (reference sequence). Here the CDR3 DNA reads TGTGCCAGCAAAGGGGGTTTTTGGACTGAAGCTTTCTTT. This encodes CASKGGFWTEAFF.

This clone has a handful of counts. The chain uses TRBV7-2 and TRBJ1-5, with a weak D call TRBD1 (5 bases). The ends were cut back, 5 bases at V and 0 bases at J, with 11 bases in the middle. Germline CDR1 reads SGHTA; CDR2 reads FQGNSA. The CDR3 runs to 15 residues. CDR3 region: CASSLGGYSNQPQHF. Here the CDR3 DNA reads TGTGCCAGCAGCCTGGGGGGGTATAGCAATCAGCCCCAGCATTTT.

A few counts support this clone. The gene calls are TRBV7-8 and TRBJ2-7; no firm D call. CDR3 length: 13 residues. Germline lookup yields CDR1 SGHVS and CDR2 FQNEAQ. V lost 0 bases to trimming and J lost 7 bases, with 10 bases between them. In nucleotides, the CDR3 is TGTGCCAGCAGCTTAGCATCAGTCGGGGAGCAGTACTTC. Amino acid sequence: CASSLASVGEQYF.

V is TRBV5-1 and J is TRBJ1-2; tentative D call: TRBD1 (6 bases). Germline V CDR1 and CDR2: SGHRS, YFSETQ. The CDR3 totals 15 residues. V was pared by 4 bases and J by 1 base, with 14 bases between. The CDR3 bases are TGCGCCAGCAGCGTACACAGGGCCAATAACTATGGCTACACCTTC. As protein: CASSVHRANNYGYTF. Full variable domain (outside the CDR3, taken from reference TRBV5-1 and TRBJ1-2): KAGVTQTPRYLIKTRGQQVTLSCSPISGHRSVSWYQQTPGQGLQFLFEYFSETQRNKGNFPGRFSGRQFSNSRSEMNVSTLELGDSALYLCASSVHRANNYGYTFGSGTRLTVV.

This chain links TRBV9 with TRBJ2-1; D uncertain. The CDR3 is 14 residues long. V lost 1 base and J lost 4, with 9 bases in between. Germline CDR1 and CDR2: SGDLS and YYNGEE. CDR3 sequence (DNA): TGTGCCAGCAGCGTAAATCCCACTTACAATGAGCAGTTCTTC. This translates into CASSVNPTYNEQFF.

The V and J genes are TRBV12-5 and TRBJ1-1; no reliable D call. There are 11 residues in the CDR3. CDR1 and CDR2 (germline): LGHNT, FRNRAP. V lost 10 bases and J lost 1, with 7 bases in between. The CDR3 sequence is CATGRNTEAFF. In DNA, the CDR3 is TGTGCTACCGGAAGGAACACTGAAGCTTTCTTT.

The V call is TRBV6-5, the J call TRBJ1-5; D is possibly TRBD1 (6 bases). Trimming removed 4 bases at V and 4 bases at J, with 17 bases between. The CDR3 is made up of 16 amino acids. The germline CDR1 and CDR2 sequences are MNHEY and SVGAGI. The CDR3 is CASSSSGRGPNQPQHF. The CDR3 nucleotides are TGTGCCAGCAGTTCGTCGGGCAGGGGCCCTAATCAGCCCCAGCATTTT.

This clone has just a few counts. The chain employs TRBV6-6 and TRBJ2-7; possibly TRBD2 for D (6 bases). Per the germline V gene, CDR1 is MNHNY and CDR2 is SVGAGI (reference sequence). The CDR3 spans 14 residues. The V end lost 6 bases, the J end lost 6 bases, and 18 bases lay between the germline ends. CDR3 residues: CASRTTGERSEQYF. CDR3 DNA sequence: TGTGCCAGCAGGACGACGGGGGAGAGGAGCGAGCAGTACTTC.

The table lists this clone with a few counts. J is TRBJ1-1 and V is TRBV9, with 12 bases lining up with TRBD1. There are 16 residues in the CDR3. The trim removed 0 bases at V and 6 bases at J, leaving 6 bases unmatched. Germline-derived CDR1 and CDR2 are SGDLS and YYNGEE. CDR3 DNA: TGTGCCAGCAGCGTAGGGGGGACAGGGGGCTTCGCTGAAGCTTTCTTT. This gives the protein CASSVGGTGGFAEAFF. Looking up the rest from reference TRBV9 and TRBJ1-1 gives the full variable domain: DSGVTQTPKHLITATGQRVTLRCSPRSGDLSVYWYQQSLDQGLQFLIQYYNGEERAKGNILERFSAQQFPDLHSELNLSSLELGDSALYFCASSVGGTGGFAEAFFGQGTRLTVV.

There are a few counts of this clone. This sequence joins TRBV13 and TRBJ1-5; TRBD1 is a possible D gene (5 bases). Germline loops: CDR1 PRHDT, CDR2 FYEKMQ (reference sequence). The CDR3 has 15 residues. V lost 4 bases and J lost 0, with 10 bases in between. The DNA of the CDR3 is TGTGCCAGCAGCTGGGGGTTCGGTAGCAATCAGCCCCAGCATTTT. Protein product: CASSWGFGSNQPQHF.

J is TRBJ2-7 and V is TRBV2; 15 nucleotides agree with TRBD2. The CDR3 has 17 residues. Trimming removed 6 bases from V and 5 bases from J; junction bases left unmatched: 11. CDR1 is SNHLY, CDR2 FYNNEI, per germline. CDR3 amino acids: CASRGLAGGTSNNEQYF. CDR3 DNA sequence: TGTGCCAGCAGAGGACTAGCGGGAGGGACGAGTAATAACGAGCAGTACTTC.

This clone was detected only a few times. V usage is TRBV19 and J usage is TRBJ2-7; D is perhaps TRBD2 (6 bases). Deletions cut 5 bases from V and 7 bases from J, with 12 bases between. CDR1 is LNHDA, CDR2 SQIVND, per germline (reference sequence). The CDR3 contains 12 residues. The CDR3: CASSPGAREQYF. For the CDR3, the DNA is TGTGCCAGTAGTCCGGGAGCCAGGGAGCAGTACTTC. The complete variable domain, with remaining parts taken from reference TRBV19 and TRBJ2-7, reads DGGITQSPKYLFRKEGQNVTLSCEQNLNHDAMYWYRQDPGQGLRLIYYSQIVNDFQKGDIAEGYSVSREKKESFPLTVTSAQKNPTAFYLCASSPGAREQYFGPGTRLTVT.

This chain uses TRBV20-1 with TRBJ1-5; D unclear. In germline, CDR1 is DFQATT, CDR2 SNEGSKA (reference sequence). Trimming pared 3 bases from V and 6 bases from J, leaving 6 bases between. The CDR3 is 11 amino acids. The CDR3: CSASFIQPQHF. In nucleotides, the CDR3 is TGCAGTGCTAGTTTTATTCAGCCCCAGCATTTT.

V usage is TRBV9 and J usage is TRBJ2-7, with 7 positions matching TRBD1. With V trimmed by 3 bases and J by 6 bases, 9 bases remained unmatched. Per the germline V gene, CDR1 is SGDLS and CDR2 is YYNGEE. The CDR3 contains 14 residues. Here the CDR3 reads CASSARGTVGEQYF. CDR3 nucleotide sequence: TGTGCCAGCAGCGCTCGAGGGACAGTAGGCGAGCAGTACTTC.

This clone was counted a few times. This sequence joins TRBV2 and TRBJ1-4; tentative D call: TRBD1 (5 bases). CDR1 SNHLY and CDR2 FYNNEI come from the germline V gene. V lost 6 bases to trimming and J lost 4 bases, with 12 bases between them. The CDR3 sequence is 14 residues long. CDR3 nucleotide sequence: TGTGCCAGCAGGTCGGGACGGTATAATGAAAAACTGTTTTTT. Amino acids: CASRSGRYNEKLFF.

In this sample, this clone turned up a few times. The rearrangement links TRBV7-6 to TRBJ2-3, with D unresolved. Germline V gives CDR1 SGHVS, CDR2 FNYEAQ. The CDR3 is 13 amino acids. V was clipped by 3 bases and J by 6 bases, with 10 bases between them. The CDR3 region has the DNA TGTGCCAGCAGCTTTATCTTACCCGATACGCAGTATTTT. Its translation is CASSFILPDTQYF.

This clone showed up just a few times. This chain uses TRBV6-5 with TRBJ1-2; D is uncertain. The V gene lost 0 bases and the J gene lost 0 bases, with 5 bases spanning the gap. Germline loops: CDR1 MNHEY, CDR2 SVGAGI. The CDR3 length is 14 residues. The CDR3 DNA follows: TGTGCCAGCAGTTACTCCGAGTCTAACTATGGCTACACCTTC. Its protein product is CASSYSESNYGYTF.

This clone was recorded a few times. This chain uses TRBV19 with TRBJ2-5; the match to TRBD2 covers 10 bases. This CDR3 has 15 amino acids. The germline V gene has CDR1 LNHDA and CDR2 SQIVND (reference sequence). The trim removed 6 bases at V and 4 bases at J, leaving 8 bases unmatched. The chain's CDR3 is CASRETSGPRETQYF. Here the CDR3 DNA reads TGTGCCAGTAGAGAGACTAGCGGGCCCCGAGAGACCCAGTACTTC.

The sample holds a few counts of this clone. V usage is TRBV29-1 and J usage is TRBJ1-1; TRBD1 might be the D (6 bases). CDR3 size: 12 residues. V lost 2 bases and J 4 bases, leaving 8 bases between the germline ends. The germline CDR1 and CDR2 sequences are SQVTM and ANQGSEA. Written as DNA, the CDR3 is TGCAGCGTTGAAAGGGGGGGCACTGAAGCTTTCTTT. This sequence encodes CSVERGGTEAFF.

This clone was seen only a few times. The V call is TRBV7-2, the J call TRBJ1-4; no clear D. This CDR3 has 14 residues. Trimming cost V 5 bases and J 8 bases, with 15 bases left between them. Germline CDR1 reads SGHTA; CDR2 reads FQGNSA. CDR3 nucleotide sequence: TGTGCCAGCAGCCCTCCAGGTTTGGAGGAAAAACTGTTTTTT. Translation gives CASSPPGLEEKLFF.

This clone was seen only a few times. This chain uses TRBV4-2 with TRBJ2-7; a possible D gene is TRBD2 (5 bases). The CDR3 spans 13 residues. Deletions cut 4 bases from V and 5 bases from J, with 12 bases between. Per germline, CDR1 LGHNA and CDR2 YNFKEQ. As DNA, the CDR3 is TGTGCCAGCAGCCCCTCTCGGCGGGACGAGCAGTACTTC. Protein sequence: CASSPSRRDEQYF.

As DNA, the CDR3 is TGTGCCAGCAGCCAAGTTTTGTTGATCGGGCTGGGGGATTCACCCCTCCACTTT. It is translated as CASSQVLLIGLGDSPLHF. This chain joins TRBV4-2 and TRBJ1-6, with D possibly TRBD1 on 5 matching bases. Germline V gives CDR1 LGHNA, CDR2 YNFKEQ. V lost 1 base to trimming and J lost 8 bases, with 21 bases between them. CDR3 size: 18 residues.

The chain carries TRBV15 and TRBJ2-1, with D maybe TRBD1 (6 bases). Looked up from germline, CDR1 is LNHNV and CDR2 is YYDKDF (reference sequence). Trimming removed 4 bases at V and 9 bases at J, with 10 bases between. The CDR3 totals 12 residues. In DNA form, the CDR3 reads TGTGCCACCAGCACCTTCAGGGGTGAGCAGTTCTTC. Encoded protein: CATSTFRGEQFF.

The rearrangement uses TRBV19 and TRBJ1-5; TRBD1 might be the D (5 bases). The V gene's germline CDR1 is LNHDA and CDR2 SQIVND (reference sequence). The CDR3 has 13 amino acids. Trimming left V 6 bases short and J 4 bases short, with 10 bases between. The CDR3: CASSIGTNQPQHF. CDR3 DNA sequence: TGTGCCAGTAGCATTGGGACTAATCAGCCCCAGCATTTT.

The chain couples TRBV18 to TRBJ1-4, with D unresolved. Germline V CDR1 and CDR2: KGHSH, LQKENI. The V end was cut by 6 bases, the J end by 7 bases, with 18 bases between. The CDR3 is 15 residues long. The CDR3 reads CASSTGILNAEKLFF. CDR3 bases: TGTGCCAGCTCGACCGGGATCCTCAACGCTGAAAAACTGTTTTTT.

This clone has only a few counts. The CDR3 is CASSLQAGSYGYTF. The CDR3 DNA is TGTGCCAGTAGTCTTCAGGCCGGGAGCTATGGCTACACCTTC. The V call is TRBV19, the J call TRBJ1-2; D is uncertain. CDR1 is LNHDA, CDR2 SQIVND, per germline (reference sequence). This CDR3 spans 14 amino acids. The V end was cut by 5 bases, the J end by 4 bases, with 14 bases between.

Only a few counts were recorded for this clone. This sequence joins TRBV30 and TRBJ1-2; D is undetermined. Looked up from germline, CDR1 is GTSNPN and CDR2 is SVGIG (reference sequence). The CDR3 has 15 residues. The CDR3 DNA is TGTGGGCTGGATGGTGTCAAGTGGGAGGACTATGGCTACACCTTC. Translation: CGLDGVKWEDYGYTF. Combining the CDR3 with reference TRBV30 and TRBJ1-2 gives the whole variable domain SQTIHQWPATLVQPVGSPLSLECTVEGTSNPNLYWYRQAAGRGLQLLFYSVGIGQISSEVPQNLSASRPQDRQFILSSKKLLLSDSGFYLCGLDGVKWEDYGYTFGSGTRLTVV.

CDR3 in amino acids: CASSFRTTDTQYF. CDR3 bases: TGTGCCAGCAGCTTCAGGACCACAGATACGCAGTATTTT. This sequence joins TRBV9 and TRBJ2-3; D unclear. CDR3 length: 13 amino acids. Germline V CDR1 and CDR2: SGDLS, YYNGEE. V was pared by 4 bases and J by 2 bases, with 8 bases between.